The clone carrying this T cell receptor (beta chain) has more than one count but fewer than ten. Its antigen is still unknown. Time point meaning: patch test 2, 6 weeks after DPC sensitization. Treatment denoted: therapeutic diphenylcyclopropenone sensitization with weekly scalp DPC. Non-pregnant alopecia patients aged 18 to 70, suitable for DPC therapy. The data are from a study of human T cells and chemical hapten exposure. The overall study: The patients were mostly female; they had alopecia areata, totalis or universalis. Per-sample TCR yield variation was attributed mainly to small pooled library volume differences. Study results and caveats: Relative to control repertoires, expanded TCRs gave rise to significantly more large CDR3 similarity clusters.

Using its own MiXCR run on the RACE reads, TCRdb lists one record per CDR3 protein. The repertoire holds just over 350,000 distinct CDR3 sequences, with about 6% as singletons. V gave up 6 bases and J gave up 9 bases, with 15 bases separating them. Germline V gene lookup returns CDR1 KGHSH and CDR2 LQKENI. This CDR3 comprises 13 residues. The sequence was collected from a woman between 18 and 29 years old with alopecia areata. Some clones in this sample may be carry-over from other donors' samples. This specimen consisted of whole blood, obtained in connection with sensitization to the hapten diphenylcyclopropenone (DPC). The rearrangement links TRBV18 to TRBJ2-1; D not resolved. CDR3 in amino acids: CASSLTPAGEQFF. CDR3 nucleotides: TGTGCCAGCTCGCTCACCCCCGCCGGTGAGCAGTTCTTC.